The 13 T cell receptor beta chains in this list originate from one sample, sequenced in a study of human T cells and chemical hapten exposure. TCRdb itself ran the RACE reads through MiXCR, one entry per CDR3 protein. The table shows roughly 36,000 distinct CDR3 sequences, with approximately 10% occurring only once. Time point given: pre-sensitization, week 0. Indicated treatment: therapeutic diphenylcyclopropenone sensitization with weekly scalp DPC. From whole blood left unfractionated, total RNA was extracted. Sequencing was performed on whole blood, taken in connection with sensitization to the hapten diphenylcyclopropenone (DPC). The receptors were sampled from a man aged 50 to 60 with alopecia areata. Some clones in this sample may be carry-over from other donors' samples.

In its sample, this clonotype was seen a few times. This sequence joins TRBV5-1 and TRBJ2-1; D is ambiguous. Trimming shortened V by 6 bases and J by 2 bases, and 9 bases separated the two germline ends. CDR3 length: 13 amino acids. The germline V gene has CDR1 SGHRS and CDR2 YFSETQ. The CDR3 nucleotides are TGCGCCAGCACCCCGGGCGCCTACAATGAGCAGTTCTTC. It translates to CASTPGAYNEQFF. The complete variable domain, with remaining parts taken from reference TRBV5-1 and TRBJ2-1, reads KAGVTQTPRYLIKTRGQQVTLSCSPISGHRSVSWYQQTPGQGLQFLFEYFSETQRNKGNFPGRFSGRQFSNSRSEMNVSTLELGDSALYLCASTPGAYNEQFFGPGTRLTVL.

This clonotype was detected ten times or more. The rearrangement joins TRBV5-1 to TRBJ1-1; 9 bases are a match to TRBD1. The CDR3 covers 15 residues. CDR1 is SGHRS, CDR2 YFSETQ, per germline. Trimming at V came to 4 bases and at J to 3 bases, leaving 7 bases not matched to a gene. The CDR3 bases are TGCGCCAGCAGCACGGGACAGGGAATCTACACTGAAGCTTTCTTT. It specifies CASSTGQGIYTEAFF.

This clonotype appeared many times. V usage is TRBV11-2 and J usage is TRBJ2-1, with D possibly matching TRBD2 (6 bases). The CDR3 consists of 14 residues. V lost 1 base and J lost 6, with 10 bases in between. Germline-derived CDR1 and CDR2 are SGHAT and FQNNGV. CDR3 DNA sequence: TGTGCCAGCAGCTTAGCCGCGGGGATCAATGAGCAGTTCTTC. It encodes CASSLAAGINEQFF.

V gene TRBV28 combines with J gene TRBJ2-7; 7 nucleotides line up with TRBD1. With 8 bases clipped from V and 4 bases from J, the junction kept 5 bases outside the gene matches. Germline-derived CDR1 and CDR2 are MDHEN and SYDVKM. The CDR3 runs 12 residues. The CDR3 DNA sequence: TGTGCCAGCGGTCCGGACAGGTACGAGCAGTACTTC. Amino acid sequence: CASGPDRYEQYF.

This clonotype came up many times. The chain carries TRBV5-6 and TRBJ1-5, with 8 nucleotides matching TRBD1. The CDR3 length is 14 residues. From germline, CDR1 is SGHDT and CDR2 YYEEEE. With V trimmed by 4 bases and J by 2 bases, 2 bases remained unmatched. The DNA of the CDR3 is TGTGCCAGCAGCCTGACAGGGGGCAATCAGCCCCAGCATTTT. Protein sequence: CASSLTGGNQPQHF.

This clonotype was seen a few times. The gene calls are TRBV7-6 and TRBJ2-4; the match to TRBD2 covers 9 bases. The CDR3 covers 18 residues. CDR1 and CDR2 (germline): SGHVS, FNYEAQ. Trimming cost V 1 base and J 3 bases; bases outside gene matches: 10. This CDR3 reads CASSLDPPSGVGKNIQYF. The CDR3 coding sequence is TGTGCCAGCAGCTTAGACCCTCCTAGCGGGGTGGGCAAAAACATTCAGTACTTC.

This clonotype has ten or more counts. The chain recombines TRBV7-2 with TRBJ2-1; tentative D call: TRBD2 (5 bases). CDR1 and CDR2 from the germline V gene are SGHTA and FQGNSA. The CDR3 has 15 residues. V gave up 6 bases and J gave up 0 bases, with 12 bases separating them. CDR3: CASSPGLPSYNEQFF. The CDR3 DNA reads TGTGCCAGCAGTCCCGGACTCCCCTCCTACAATGAGCAGTTCTTC.

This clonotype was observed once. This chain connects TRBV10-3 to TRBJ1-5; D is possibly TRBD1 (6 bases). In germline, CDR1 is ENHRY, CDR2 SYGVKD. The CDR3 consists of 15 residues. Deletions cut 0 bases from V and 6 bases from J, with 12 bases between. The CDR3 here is CAISESGGGLQPQHF. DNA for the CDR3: TGTGCCATCAGTGAGTCAGGGGGGGGCCTTCAGCCCCAGCATTTT.

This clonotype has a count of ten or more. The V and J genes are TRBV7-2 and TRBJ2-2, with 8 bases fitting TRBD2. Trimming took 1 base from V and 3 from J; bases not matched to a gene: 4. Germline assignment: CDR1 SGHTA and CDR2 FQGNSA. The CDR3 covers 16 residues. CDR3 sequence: CASSLVSGRDTGELFF. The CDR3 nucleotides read TGTGCCAGCAGCTTAGTCTCCGGGAGGGACACCGGGGAGCTGTTTTTT.

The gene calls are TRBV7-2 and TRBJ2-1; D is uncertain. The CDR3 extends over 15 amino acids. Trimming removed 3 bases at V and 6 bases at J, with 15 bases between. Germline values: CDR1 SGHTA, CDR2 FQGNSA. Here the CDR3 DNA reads TGTGCCAGCAGCTTCCCCGGGTCCAAAAGCAATGAGCAGTTCTTC. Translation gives CASSFPGSKSNEQFF.

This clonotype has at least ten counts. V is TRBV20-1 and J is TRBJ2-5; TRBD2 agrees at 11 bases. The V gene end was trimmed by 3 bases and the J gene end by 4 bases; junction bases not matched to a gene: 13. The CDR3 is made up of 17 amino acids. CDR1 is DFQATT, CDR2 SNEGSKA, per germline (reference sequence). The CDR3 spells CSASSLYSGTSGETQYF. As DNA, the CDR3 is TGCAGTGCTAGTTCCCTTTATTCCGGGACTAGCGGAGAGACCCAGTACTTC.

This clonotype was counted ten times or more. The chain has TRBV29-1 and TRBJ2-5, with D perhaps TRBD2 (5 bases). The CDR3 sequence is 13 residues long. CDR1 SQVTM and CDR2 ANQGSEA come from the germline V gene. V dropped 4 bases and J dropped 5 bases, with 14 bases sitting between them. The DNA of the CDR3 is TGCAGCGTTGGGGGAGCGTCTGGGGAGACCCAGTACTTC. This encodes CSVGGASGETQYF.

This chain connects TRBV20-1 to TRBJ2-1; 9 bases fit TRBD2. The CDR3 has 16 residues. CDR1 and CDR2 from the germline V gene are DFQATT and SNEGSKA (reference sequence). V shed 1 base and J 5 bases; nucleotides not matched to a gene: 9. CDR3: CSARVTSGRRNNEQFF. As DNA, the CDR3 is TGCAGTGCTAGAGTTACCAGCGGGAGGAGGAACAATGAGCAGTTCTTC.